This TCR beta chain was documented in a study of cytomegalovirus exposure and HLA in healthy donors. Background on the study: Earlier, fewer than 140 million unique TCR beta sequences were recovered from about 200 million T cells by an analysis. Broader study findings: Researchers reportedly found TCR beta sequences accurately predicted most subjects' HLA-A and HLA-B alleles.

The PCR ran on 60 Vbeta and 13 Jbeta primers. The assay was immunoSEQ multiplex PCR, and TCRdb's table has in-frame clones only and misses some. The table lists about 85,000 clones, about four fifths of them singletons. The CDR3 sequence is 13 residues long. Germline V gives CDR1 SGHVS, CDR2 FQNEAQ. Between the trimmed V and J ends, which lost 0 bases and 5 bases, there was a span of 6 bases. There are a few counts of this clone. Its specificity is not known. This receptor was taken from a man aged 50 or older in good health and CMV-seropositive. V and J are TRBV7-8 and TRBJ2-3; D not resolved. Specimen: PBMCs. CDR3 nucleotide sequence: TGTGCCAGCAGCTTAGCGCGGCGAGATACGCAGTATTTT. It yields the protein CASSLARRDTQYF.